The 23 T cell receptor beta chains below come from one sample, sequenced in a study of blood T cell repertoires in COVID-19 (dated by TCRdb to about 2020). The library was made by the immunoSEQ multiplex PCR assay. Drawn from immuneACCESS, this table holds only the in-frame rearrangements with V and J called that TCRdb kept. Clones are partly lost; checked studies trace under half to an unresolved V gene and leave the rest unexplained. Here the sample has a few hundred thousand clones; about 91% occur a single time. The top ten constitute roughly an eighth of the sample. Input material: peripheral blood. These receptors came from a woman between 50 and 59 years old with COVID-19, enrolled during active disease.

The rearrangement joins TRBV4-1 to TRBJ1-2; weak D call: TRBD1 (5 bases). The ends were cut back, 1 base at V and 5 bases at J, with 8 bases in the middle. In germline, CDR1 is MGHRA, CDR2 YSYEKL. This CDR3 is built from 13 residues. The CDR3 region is CASSQGQGYGYTF. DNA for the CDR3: TGCGCCAGCAGCCAAGGGCAGGGTTATGGCTACACCTTC.

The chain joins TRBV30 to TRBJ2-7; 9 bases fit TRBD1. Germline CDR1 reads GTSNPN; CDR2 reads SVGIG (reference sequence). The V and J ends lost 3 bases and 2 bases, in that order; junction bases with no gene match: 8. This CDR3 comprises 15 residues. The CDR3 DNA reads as TGTGCCTGGAGAAGAAAGACAGGGGGAACCTACGAGCAGTACTTC. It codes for CAWRRKTGGTYEQYF.

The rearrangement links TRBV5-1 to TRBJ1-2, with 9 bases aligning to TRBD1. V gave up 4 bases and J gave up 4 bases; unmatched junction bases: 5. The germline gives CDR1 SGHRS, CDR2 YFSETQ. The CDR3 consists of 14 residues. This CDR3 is CASSPADRGYGYTF. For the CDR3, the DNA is TGCGCCAGCAGCCCCGCGGACAGGGGCTATGGCTACACCTTC.

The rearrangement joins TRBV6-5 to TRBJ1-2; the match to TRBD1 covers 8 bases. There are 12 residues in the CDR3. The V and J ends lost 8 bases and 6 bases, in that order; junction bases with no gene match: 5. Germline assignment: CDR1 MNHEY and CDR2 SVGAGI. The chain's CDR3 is CASGTGGNGYTF. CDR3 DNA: TGTGCCAGCGGCACAGGGGGGAATGGCTACACCTTC.

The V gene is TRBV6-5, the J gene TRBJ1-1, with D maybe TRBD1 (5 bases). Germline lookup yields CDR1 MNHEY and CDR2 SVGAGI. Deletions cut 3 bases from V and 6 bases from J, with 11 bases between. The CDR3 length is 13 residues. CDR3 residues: CASSYTREAEAFF. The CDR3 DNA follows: TGTGCCAGCAGTTATACCAGGGAGGCTGAAGCTTTCTTT.

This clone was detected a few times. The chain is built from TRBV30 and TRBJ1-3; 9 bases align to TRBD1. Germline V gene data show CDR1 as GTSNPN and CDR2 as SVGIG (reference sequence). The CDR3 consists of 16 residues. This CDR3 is CAFSTGGVLPGNTIYF. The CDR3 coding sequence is TGTGCATTTTCTACAGGGGGCGTTTTACCTGGAAACACCATATATTTT.

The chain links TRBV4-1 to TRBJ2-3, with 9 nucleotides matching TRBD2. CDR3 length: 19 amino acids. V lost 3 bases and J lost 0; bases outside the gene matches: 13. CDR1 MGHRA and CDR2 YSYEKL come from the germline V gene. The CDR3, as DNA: TGCGCCAGCAGCCATCGCCGGCGTCTAGCGGGGCGTAGCACAGATACGCAGTATTTT. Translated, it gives CASSHRRRLAGRSTDTQYF.

The CDR3: CASSLLGGGEAFF. In DNA form, the CDR3 reads TGTGCCAGCAGCTTGTTGGGGGGAGGTGAAGCTTTCTTT. The genes are TRBV5-5 and TRBJ1-1; D possibly corresponds to TRBD1 (5 bases). Germline assignment: CDR1 SGHKS and CDR2 YYEKEE (reference sequence). This CDR3 spans 13 amino acids. Trimming shortened V by 1 base and J by 7 bases, and 11 bases separated the two germline ends.

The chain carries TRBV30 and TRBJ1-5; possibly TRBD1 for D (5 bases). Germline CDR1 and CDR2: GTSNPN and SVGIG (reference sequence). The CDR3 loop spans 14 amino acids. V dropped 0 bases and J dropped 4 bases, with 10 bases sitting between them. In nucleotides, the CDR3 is TGTGCCTGGAGTGTAGGGGTTGGTAATCAGCCCCAGCATTTT. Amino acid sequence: CAWSVGVGNQPQHF.

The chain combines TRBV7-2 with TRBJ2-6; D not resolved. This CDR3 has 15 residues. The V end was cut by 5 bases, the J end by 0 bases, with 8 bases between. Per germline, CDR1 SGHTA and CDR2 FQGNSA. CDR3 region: CASSTQSSGANVLTF. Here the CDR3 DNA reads TGTGCCAGCAGCACACAGAGCTCTGGGGCCAACGTCCTGACTTTC. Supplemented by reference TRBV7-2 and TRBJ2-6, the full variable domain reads GAGVSQSPSNKVTEKGKDVELRCDPISGHTALYWYRQSLGQGLEFLIYFQGNSAPDKSGLPSDRFSAERTGGSVSTLTIQRTQQEDSAVYLCASSTQSSGANVLTFGAGSRLTVL.

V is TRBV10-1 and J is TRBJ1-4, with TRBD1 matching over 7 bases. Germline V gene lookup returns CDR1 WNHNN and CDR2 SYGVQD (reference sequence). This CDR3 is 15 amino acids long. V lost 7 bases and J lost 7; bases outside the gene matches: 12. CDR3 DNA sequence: TGCGCCAGCAATGTTAGGTTTCGGACAGGTGAAAAACTGTTTTTT. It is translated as CASNVRFRTGEKLFF.

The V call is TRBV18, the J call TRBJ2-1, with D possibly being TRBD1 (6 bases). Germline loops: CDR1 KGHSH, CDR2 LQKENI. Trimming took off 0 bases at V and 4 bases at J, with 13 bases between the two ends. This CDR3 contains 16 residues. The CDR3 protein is CASSPPWNREYNEQFF. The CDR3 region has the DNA TGTGCCAGCTCACCACCGTGGAACAGGGAATACAATGAGCAGTTCTTC.

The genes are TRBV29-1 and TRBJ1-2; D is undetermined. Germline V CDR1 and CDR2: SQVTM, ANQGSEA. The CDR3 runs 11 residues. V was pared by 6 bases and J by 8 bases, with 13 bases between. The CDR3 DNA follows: TGCAGCGTCCGGACTCCTCTAGGCTACACCTTC. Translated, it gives CSVRTPLGYTF.

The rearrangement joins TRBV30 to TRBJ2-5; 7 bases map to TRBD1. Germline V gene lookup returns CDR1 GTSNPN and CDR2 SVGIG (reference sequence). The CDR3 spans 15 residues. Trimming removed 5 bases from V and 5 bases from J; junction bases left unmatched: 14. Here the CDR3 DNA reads TGTGCCTGGCGGACAGGCGTGGGGCTTGGGGAGACCCAGTACTTC. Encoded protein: CAWRTGVGLGETQYF.

The CDR3 sequence: CASGTGNQPQHF. Here the CDR3 DNA reads TGTGCCAGCGGGACAGGGAATCAGCCCCAGCATTTT. The chain uses TRBV2 and TRBJ1-5; TRBD1 agrees at 9 bases. The germline V gene encodes CDR1 SNHLY and CDR2 FYNNEI. V dropped 8 bases and J dropped 4; count of bases not matched to a gene: 0. The CDR3 loop spans 12 amino acids.

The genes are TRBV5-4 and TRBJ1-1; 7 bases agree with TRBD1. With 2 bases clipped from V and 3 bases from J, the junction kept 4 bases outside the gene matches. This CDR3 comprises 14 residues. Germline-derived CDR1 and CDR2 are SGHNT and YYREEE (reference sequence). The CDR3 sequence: CASSLGGPDTEAFF. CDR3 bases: TGTGCCAGCAGCTTAGGGGGCCCGGACACTGAAGCTTTCTTT.

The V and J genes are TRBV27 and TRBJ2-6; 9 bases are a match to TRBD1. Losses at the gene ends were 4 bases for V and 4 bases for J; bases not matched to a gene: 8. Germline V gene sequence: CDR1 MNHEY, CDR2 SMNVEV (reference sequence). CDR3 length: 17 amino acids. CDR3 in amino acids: CASSSGQGATGANVLTF. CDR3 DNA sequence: TGTGCCAGCAGTTCGGGACAGGGCGCGACCGGGGCCAACGTCCTGACTTTC.

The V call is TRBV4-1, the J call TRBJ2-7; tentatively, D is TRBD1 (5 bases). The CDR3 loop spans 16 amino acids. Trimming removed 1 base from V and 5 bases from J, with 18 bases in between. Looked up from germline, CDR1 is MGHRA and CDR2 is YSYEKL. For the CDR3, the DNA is TGCGCCAGCAGCCAAGCGCAGAAAGGGGTTGGAGACGAGCAGTACTTC. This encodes CASSQAQKGVGDEQYF.

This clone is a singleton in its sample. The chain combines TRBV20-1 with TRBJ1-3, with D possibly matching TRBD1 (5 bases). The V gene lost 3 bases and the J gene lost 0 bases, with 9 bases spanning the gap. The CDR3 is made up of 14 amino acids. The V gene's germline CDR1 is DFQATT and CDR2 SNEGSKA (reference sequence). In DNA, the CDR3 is TGCAGTGCTAGTCCAGGGAACTCTGGAAACACCATATATTTT. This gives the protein CSASPGNSGNTIYF.

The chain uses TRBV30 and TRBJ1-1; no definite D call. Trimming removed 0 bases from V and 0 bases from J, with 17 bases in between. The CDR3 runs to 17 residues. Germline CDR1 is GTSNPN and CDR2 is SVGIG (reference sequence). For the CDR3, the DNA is TGTGCCTGGAGTGTGGGCCAGTCCATAACCATGAACACTGAAGCTTTCTTT. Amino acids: CAWSVGQSITMNTEAFF.

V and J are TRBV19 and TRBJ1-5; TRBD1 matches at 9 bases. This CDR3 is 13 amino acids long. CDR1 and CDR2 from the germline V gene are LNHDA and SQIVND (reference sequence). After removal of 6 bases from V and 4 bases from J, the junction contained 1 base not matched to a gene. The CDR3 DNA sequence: TGTGCCAGTAGAGGGACAGGGAATCAGCCCCAGCATTTT. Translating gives CASRGTGNQPQHF.

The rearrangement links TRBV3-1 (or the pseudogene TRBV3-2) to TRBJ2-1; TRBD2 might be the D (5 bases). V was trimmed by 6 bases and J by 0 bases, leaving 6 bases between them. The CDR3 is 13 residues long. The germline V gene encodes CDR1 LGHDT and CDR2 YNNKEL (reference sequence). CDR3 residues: CASRRDSYNEQFF. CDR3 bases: TGTGCCAGCAGACGGGACTCCTACAATGAGCAGTTCTTC.

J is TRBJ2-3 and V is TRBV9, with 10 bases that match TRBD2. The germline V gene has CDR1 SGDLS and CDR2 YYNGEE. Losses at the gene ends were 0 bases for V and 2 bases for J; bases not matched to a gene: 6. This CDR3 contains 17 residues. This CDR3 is CASSVAQRGGPTDTQYF. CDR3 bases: TGTGCCAGCAGCGTAGCCCAGCGGGGGGGCCCCACAGATACGCAGTATTTT.